The present T cell receptor beta chain was sequenced within a study of blood T cell repertoires in COVID-19. Study overall: Sources were T cells, B-cell-depleted T cells, or PBMCs; the material itself was cDNA or gDNA.

Seattle cases were enrolled at active infection and followed longitudinally. Germline V gene sequence: CDR1 MNHNS, CDR2 SASEGT. V lost 4 bases to trimming and J lost 3 bases, with 18 bases between them. This CDR3 contains 16 residues. The repertoire was sequenced with immunoSEQ multiplex PCR; TCRdb's copy has only in-frame clones and lacks some. This table holds 55,000 to 75,000 clones, almost 85% found once. The sequence was collected from a man aged 60 to 75 with COVID-19, enrolled during active disease. The V and J genes are TRBV6-1 and TRBJ2-5; tentative D call: TRBD2 (5 bases). Material: peripheral blood. CDR3 in DNA: TGTGCCAGCAGTGTAGGTGATTGGGAGCAAGAAGAGACCCAGTACTTC. It specifies CASSVGDWEQEETQYF.